This T cell receptor (beta chain) was profiled in a study of cytomegalovirus exposure and HLA in healthy donors. The PCR employed 60 Vbeta primers together with 13 Jbeta primers. Assay: immunoSEQ multiplex PCR; the TCRdb copy retains only in-frame clones and omits some. This table holds some 200,000 clones, 75% to 85% found once. The study, taken as a whole, reports: Accurate prediction of most subjects' HLA-A and HLA-B alleles from TCR beta sequences was reported. Most of the TCR beta V segments (in an earlier analysis) were productive either about 90% or about 30% of the time.

A note on this clone: The target antigen is unknown.

Germline-derived CDR1 and CDR2 are MNHEY and SMNVEV (reference sequence). This CDR3 comprises 15 residues. V trimming: 2 bases; J trimming: 4 bases; junction bases outside the gene matches: 8. The clonotype originates from a woman aged 40 to 50 in good health and CMV-seronegative. Sequences were obtained from PBMCs. The genes are TRBV27 and TRBJ2-7; 7 bases are shared with TRBD2. CDR3 loop: CASSLIASGDYEQYF. Written as DNA, the CDR3 is TGTGCCAGCAGTTTAATTGCTAGCGGTGATTACGAGCAGTACTTC.